This T cell receptor (beta chain) stems from a study of T cell changes during pregnancy in multiple sclerosis. Only in-frame clones appear in the TCRdb table, and some are missing; sequencing was by immunoSEQ multiplex PCR. The sample has tens of thousands of clones; 88% are singletons. This CDR3 is built from 15 residues. Trimming took off 2 bases at V and 1 base at J, with 11 bases between the two ends. Per the germline V gene, CDR1 is MNHEY and CDR2 is SMNVEV (reference sequence). This specimen was CD4+ T cells from peripheral blood mononuclear cells, taken in the first trimester of pregnancy. The sequence came from a female donor with multiple sclerosis, enrolled in a pregnancy study. This chain uses TRBV27 with TRBJ1-1; unclear D gene. CDR3 region: CASSLDAEGNTEAFF. The DNA for the CDR3 is TGTGCCAGCAGTTTAGACGCAGAGGGGAACACTGAAGCTTTCTTT.